Below are 17 T cell receptor beta chains sequenced from a single sample in a study of cytotoxic CD8 clonotypes in ibrutinib-treated CLL. The data were produced by immunoSEQ multiplex PCR, yet TCRdb's version contains in-frame clones alone and is incomplete. The sample lists tens of thousands of clones; around 60% were seen once. The sample in question was PBMCs, obtained after 24 months of ibrutinib treatment. All receptors come from a human donor with chronic lymphocytic leukemia.

V is TRBV10-3 and J is TRBJ1-5; D unresolved. Trimming shortened V by 4 bases and J by 1 base, and 14 bases separated the two germline ends. Germline assignment: CDR1 ENHRY and CDR2 SYGVKD. This CDR3 has 16 amino acids. This chain's CDR3 is CAISVGIRGSNQPQHF. CDR3 DNA sequence: TGTGCCATCAGTGTAGGTATCCGTGGCAGCAATCAGCCCCAGCATTTT.

The chain recombines TRBV2 with TRBJ2-7, with 7 positions matching TRBD1. The CDR3 length is 13 residues. Trimming cost V 10 bases and J 9 bases; bases outside gene matches: 15. In germline, CDR1 is SNHLY, CDR2 FYNNEI. The CDR3 protein is CAIKFGTATGQYF. CDR3 DNA: TGTGCCATAAAGTTCGGGACAGCCACGGGGCAGTACTTC.

The J gene is TRBJ2-5, the V gene TRBV11-2; D possibly corresponds to TRBD2 (5 bases). This CDR3 region has 14 residues. Trimming cost V 5 bases and J 6 bases, with 16 bases left between them. Germline V gene sequence: CDR1 SGHAT, CDR2 FQNNGV. CDR3 in amino acids: CASSINRLGKTQYF. For the CDR3, the DNA is TGTGCCAGCAGCATAAATAGACTCGGGAAGACCCAGTACTTC.

The sample holds one count of this clone. The J gene is TRBJ2-5, the V gene TRBV7-9; TRBD2 matches 8 bases. The ends lost 3 bases at V and 3 bases at J; junction bases unmatched: 12. The germline gives CDR1 SEHNR, CDR2 FQNEAQ (reference sequence). The CDR3 sequence is 17 residues long. The CDR3 is CASSFFPPVAGKETQYF. CDR3 nucleotides: TGTGCCAGCAGCTTTTTTCCTCCGGTAGCGGGGAAAGAGACCCAGTACTTC.

The chain has TRBV28 and TRBJ2-5, with D tentatively TRBD1 (6 bases). The CDR3 runs to 14 residues. Trimming stripped 3 bases from V and 2 bases from J, with 10 bases between. The germline V gene encodes CDR1 MDHEN and CDR2 SYDVKM. In DNA, the CDR3 is TGTGCCAGCAGTTTTGGGGGCACTCAAGAGACCCAGTACTTC. This gives the protein CASSFGGTQETQYF.

The chain employs TRBV19 and TRBJ1-5, with 8 nucleotides matching TRBD1. The V gene's germline CDR1 is LNHDA and CDR2 SQIVND (reference sequence). This CDR3 is 17 amino acids long. Trimming at V came to 7 bases and at J to 2 bases, leaving 13 bases not matched to a gene. DNA of the CDR3: TGTGCCAGTACTCTCCTACAGGGGGGATCTCGCAATCAGCCCCAGCATTTT. It encodes CASTLLQGGSRNQPQHF.

This clone was seen more than once but under ten times. The sample has other DNA sequences that encode this CDR3 too. The rearrangement joins TRBV7-2 to TRBJ2-7; no clear D gene. The germline V and J ends were trimmed by 5 bases and 2 bases, with 4 bases remaining between them. CDR3 length: 11 residues. The V gene's germline CDR1 is SGHTA and CDR2 FQGNSA. The CDR3 here is CASSLTYEQYF. CDR3 sequence (DNA): TGTGCCAGCAGCCTCACCTACGAGCAGTACTTC.

This clone was found a few times. V gene TRBV6-1 combines with J gene TRBJ1-1; D possibly corresponds to TRBD1 (6 bases). Per germline, CDR1 MNHNS and CDR2 SASEGT. The CDR3 loop spans 12 amino acids. Deletions cut 11 bases from V and 3 bases from J, with 13 bases between. CDR3 nucleotide sequence: TGTGCCTACTTGGACAGTTACACTGAAGCTTTCTTT. This codes for CAYLDSYTEAFF.

V is TRBV5-5 and J is TRBJ1-1; 9 nucleotides match TRBD1. V dropped 4 bases and J dropped 5; count of bases not matched to a gene: 6. The length of the CDR3 is 14 residues. Looked up from germline, CDR1 is SGHKS and CDR2 is YYEKEE (reference sequence). This CDR3 is CASSGRDRATEAFF. Here the CDR3 DNA reads TGTGCCAGCAGCGGCCGGGACAGGGCGACTGAAGCTTTCTTT.

This clone was detected only a few times. The chain has TRBV7-9 and TRBJ1-1; the D is unclear. CDR1 is SEHNR and CDR2 is FQNEAQ in the germline V gene (reference sequence). This CDR3 region has 16 residues. V was shortened by 2 bases and J by 6 bases, with 19 bases between the two germline ends. CDR3 amino acids: CASSLSNMGIFSEAFF. The CDR3 DNA follows: TGTGCCAGCAGCTTATCAAACATGGGGATTTTTTCTGAAGCTTTCTTT.

The CDR3 spells CASSVEQGQGINYGYTF. The CDR3 DNA reads as TGTGCCAGCAGCGTAGAACAGGGACAGGGGATAAACTATGGCTACACCTTC. The chain employs TRBV9 and TRBJ1-2, with 10 bases aligning to TRBD1. The CDR3 has 17 residues. Germline V gene lookup returns CDR1 SGDLS and CDR2 YYNGEE. V was clipped by 0 bases and J by 2 bases; unmatched bases: 7.

The genes are TRBV10-3 and TRBJ1-1; unclear D gene. V was pared by 5 bases and J by 7 bases, with 11 bases between. This CDR3 region has 12 residues. Germline CDR1 and CDR2: ENHRY and SYGVKD. CDR3 sequence reads: CAISRPQGEAFF. The CDR3 nucleotides are TGTGCCATCAGTCGCCCCCAAGGTGAAGCTTTCTTT.

This chain uses TRBV18 with TRBJ2-5; D not certain. Trimming removed 8 bases at V and 4 bases at J, with 14 bases between. The CDR3 totals 13 residues. From germline, CDR1 is KGHSH and CDR2 LQKENI. The CDR3: CASHHSVGETQYF. In DNA, the CDR3 is TGTGCCAGCCATCACTCGGTCGGAGAGACCCAGTACTTC.

The chain recombines TRBV6-5 with TRBJ1-1, with TRBD1 matching 7 bases. The CDR3 is 13 amino acids. The germline CDR1 and CDR2 sequences are MNHEY and SVGAGI. V shed 7 bases and J 4 bases; nucleotides not matched to a gene: 6. For the CDR3, the DNA is TGTGCCAGCACCCAGACAGGGTCCACTGAAGCTTTCTTT. It codes for CASTQTGSTEAFF.

This clone is judged medium-sized. The gene calls are TRBV5-4 and TRBJ2-5; D is possibly TRBD2 (6 bases). CDR1 is SGHNT, CDR2 YYREEE, per germline (reference sequence). Trimming removed 5 bases at V and 1 base at J, with 12 bases between. This CDR3 has 14 amino acids. The CDR3 bases are TGTGCCAGCAGTCCTCCGGGACTCCAAGAGACCCAGTACTTC. Its protein is CASSPPGLQETQYF.

The chain is built from TRBV28 and TRBJ2-2, with TRBD1 matching over 7 bases. The germline V gene encodes CDR1 MDHEN and CDR2 SYDVKM. The CDR3 is 16 amino acids. Unmatched junction bases numbered 6, after V lost 3 bases and J lost 2 bases. CDR3 sequence reads: CASSLAGTANTGELFF. The DNA for the CDR3 is TGTGCCAGCAGTTTGGCCGGGACAGCAAACACCGGGGAGCTGTTTTTT.

V usage is TRBV5-1 and J usage is TRBJ1-1, with D perhaps matching TRBD1 (6 bases). The V end was cut by 3 bases, the J end by 1 base, with 7 bases between. The CDR3 covers 13 residues. CDR1 and CDR2 (germline): SGHRS, YFSETQ. The CDR3 sequence is CASSSGENTEAFF. The DNA of the CDR3 is TGCGCCAGCAGCTCAGGGGAGAACACTGAAGCTTTCTTT.